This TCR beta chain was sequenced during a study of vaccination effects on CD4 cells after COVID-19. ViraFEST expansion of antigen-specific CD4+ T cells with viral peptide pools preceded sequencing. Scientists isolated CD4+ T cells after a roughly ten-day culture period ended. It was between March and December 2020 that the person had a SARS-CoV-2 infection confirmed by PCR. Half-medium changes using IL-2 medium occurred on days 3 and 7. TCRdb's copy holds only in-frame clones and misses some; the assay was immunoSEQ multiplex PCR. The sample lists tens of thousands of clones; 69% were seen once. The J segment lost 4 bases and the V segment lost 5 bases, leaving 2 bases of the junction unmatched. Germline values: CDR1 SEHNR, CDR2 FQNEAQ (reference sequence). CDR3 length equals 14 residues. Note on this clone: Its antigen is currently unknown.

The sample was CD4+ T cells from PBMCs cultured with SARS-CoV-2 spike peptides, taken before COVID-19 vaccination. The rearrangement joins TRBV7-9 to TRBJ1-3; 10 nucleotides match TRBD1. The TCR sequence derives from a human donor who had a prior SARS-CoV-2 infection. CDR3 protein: CASSETGGGNTIYF. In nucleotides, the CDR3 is TGTGCCAGCAGCGAGACAGGGGGCGGAAACACCATATATTTT.